This T cell receptor beta chain was identified in a study of blood T cell repertoires in COVID-19. Across the study: There were acute and convalescent COVID-19 samples, and they came from the United States, Italy and Spain. Sample material is recorded as cDNA or gDNA derived from T cells, B-cell-depleted T cells, or PBMCs.

CDR1 is PRHDT and CDR2 is FYEKMQ in the germline V gene (reference sequence). There are 15 residues in the CDR3. V lost 5 bases, J lost 7 bases, and 11 bases stayed unmatched. Per the original methods: Amplification with reference gene primers provided the estimates of nucleated cell counts. The repertoire was sequenced with immunoSEQ multiplex PCR; TCRdb's copy has only in-frame clones and lacks some. V and J calls and clone size are given by that table; D and trimming were obtained from the DNA. This table holds roughly 130,000 clones, 65% to 85% found once. The sequence derives from a man in his thirties or forties with COVID-19, enrolled during active disease. Sequenced sample: peripheral blood. This sequence joins TRBV13 and TRBJ2-1; 7 bases are shared with TRBD2. The chain's CDR3 is CASSPGLLDGNEQFF. CDR3 nucleotide sequence: TGTGCCAGCAGCCCGGGACTATTAGATGGGAATGAGCAGTTCTTC. Based on the CDR3 plus reference TRBV13 and TRBJ2-1, the full variable domain is AAGVIQSPRHLIKEKRETATLKCYPIPRHDTVYWYQQGPGQDPQFLISFYEKMQSDKGSIPDRFSAQQFSDYHSELNMSSLELGDSALYFCASSPGLLDGNEQFFGPGTRLTVL.